Each of the 16 T cell receptor beta chains below was sequenced from the same sample in a study of brain T cells in children with intractable seizures. Measured with immunoSEQ multiplex PCR; TCRdb has only the in-frame clones, and not every one. The sample shows approximately 41,000 clones, over 75% of them seen only once. The specimen was peripheral blood, collected at surgery. Receptor source: a girl aged 2 to 9 with tuberous sclerosis and intractable seizures.

This clone was picked up one time. The CDR3 is CASSRAGLDEKLFF. The CDR3 nucleotides are TGTGCCAGTAGTCGGGCAGGTCTTGATGAAAAACTGTTTTTT. This chain joins TRBV19 and TRBJ1-4; no firm D call. In germline, CDR1 is LNHDA, CDR2 SQIVND (reference sequence). CDR3 size: 14 residues. V lost 5 bases and J 6 bases, leaving 13 bases between the germline ends.

This chain connects TRBV5-4 to TRBJ2-7, with 13 bases lining up with TRBD2. This CDR3 has 15 residues. CDR1 and CDR2 (germline): SGHNT, YYREEE (reference sequence). After removal of 4 bases from V and 4 bases from J, the junction contained 5 bases not matched to a gene. The CDR3, as DNA: TGTGCCAGCAGCGGGTGGACTAGCGGGGGATACGAGCAGTACGTC. Amino acid sequence: CASSGWTSGGYEQYV.

The CDR3 region is CASSLRDRSRNTGELFF. The CDR3, as DNA: TGTGCCAGCAGCTTAAGGGACAGATCTAGAAACACCGGGGAGCTGTTTTTT. The V gene is TRBV7-2, the J gene TRBJ2-2; 7 nucleotides line up with TRBD1. This CDR3 comprises 17 residues. V was clipped by 2 bases and J by 2 bases; unmatched bases: 8. Germline CDR1 SGHTA, CDR2 FQGNSA.

The genes are TRBV2 and TRBJ2-1; TRBD2 matches 9 bases. Germline trimming cut 4 bases from V and 6 bases from J; bases unmatched to any gene: 4. Germline V gene data show CDR1 as SNHLY and CDR2 as FYNNEI. The CDR3 is 14 residues long. The CDR3: CASSAGRGGNEQFF. For the CDR3, the DNA is TGTGCCAGCAGTGCAGGGCGGGGGGGCAATGAGCAGTTCTTC.

V is TRBV5-1 and J is TRBJ2-1, with D hard to call. The CDR3 has 14 residues. Germline V CDR1 and CDR2: SGHRS, YFSETQ. V lost 0 bases and J lost 8, with 12 bases in between. CDR3 loop: CASSLAQAADEQFF. CDR3 nucleotide sequence: TGCGCCAGCAGCTTGGCCCAGGCAGCCGATGAGCAGTTCTTC.

The genes are TRBV7-8 and TRBJ1-4, with unresolved D. The CDR3 spans 15 residues. The germline V gene has CDR1 SGHVS and CDR2 FQNEAQ. Trimming took 5 bases from V and 0 from J, leaving 10 bases between them. DNA for the CDR3: TGTGCCAGCAGCCCCGGACGAGCAACTAATGAAAAACTGTTTTTT. This codes for CASSPGRATNEKLFF.

V usage is TRBV27 and J usage is TRBJ1-1; possible D gene TRBD1, 5 bases. Germline CDR1 MNHEY, CDR2 SMNVEV (reference sequence). The CDR3 sequence is 13 residues long. Trimming pared 2 bases from V and 7 bases from J, leaving 11 bases between. CDR3 loop: CASSLIGTYEAFF. CDR3 DNA sequence: TGTGCCAGCAGTTTAATAGGGACTTATGAAGCTTTCTTT.

The V and J genes are TRBV9 and TRBJ1-3; TRBD1 might be the D (5 bases). CDR1 is SGDLS and CDR2 is YYNGEE in the germline V gene. The CDR3 is 15 residues long. V was pared by 3 bases and J by 0 bases, with 10 bases between. CDR3 protein: CASSARQLSGNTIYF. In DNA form, the CDR3 reads TGTGCCAGCAGCGCGAGACAGCTCTCTGGAAACACCATATATTTT.

The genes are TRBV6-5 and TRBJ1-6, with D hard to call. V was shortened by 6 bases and J by 7 bases, with 16 bases between the two germline ends. CDR3 size: 15 residues. Germline-derived CDR1 and CDR2 are MNHEY and SVGAGI. This CDR3 is CASRYRGRRNSPLHF. The CDR3 DNA reads TGTGCCAGCAGATACCGGGGAAGAAGGAATTCACCCCTCCACTTT.

This clone was picked up a small number of times. The rearrangement links TRBV5-4 to TRBJ2-2; D not resolved. Germline V gene data show CDR1 as SGHNT and CDR2 as YYREEE (reference sequence). This CDR3 region has 16 residues. V was trimmed by 4 bases and J by 5 bases, leaving 18 bases between them. DNA of the CDR3: TGTGCCAGCAGCCAAAGGACCCACGTTGGTACCGGGGAGCTGTTTTTT. Protein: CASSQRTHVGTGELFF.

The V and J genes are TRBV14 and TRBJ1-3; D call uncertain. Trimming took 5 bases from V and 0 from J, leaving 8 bases between them. Germline CDR1 reads SGHDN; CDR2 reads FVKESK. The CDR3 consists of 14 residues. In DNA form, the CDR3 reads TGTGCCAGCAGCGACTCCTACTCTGGAAACACCATATATTTT. It is translated as CASSDSYSGNTIYF.

The gene calls are TRBV9 and TRBJ2-5, with TRBD2 matching over 7 bases. With 0 bases clipped from V and 2 bases from J, the junction kept 4 bases outside the gene matches. The CDR3 is 15 amino acids. CDR1 SGDLS and CDR2 YYNGEE come from the germline V gene. CDR3 in amino acids: CASSVDLAAQETQYF. The CDR3 DNA sequence: TGTGCCAGCAGCGTAGATCTAGCGGCACAAGAGACCCAGTACTTC. The entire variable domain, with the rest obtained from reference TRBV9 and TRBJ2-5, is as follows: DSGVTQTPKHLITATGQRVTLRCSPRSGDLSVYWYQQSLDQGLQFLIQYYNGEERAKGNILERFSAQQFPDLHSELNLSSLELGDSALYFCASSVDLAAQETQYFGPGTRLLVL.

V and J are TRBV14 and TRBJ1-1; TRBD1 is a possible D gene (6 bases). V was pared by 1 base and J by 8 bases, with 11 bases between. The CDR3 runs 13 residues. Germline V gene lookup returns CDR1 SGHDN and CDR2 FVKESK. CDR3: CASSQVGGGEAFF. Here the CDR3 DNA reads TGTGCCAGCAGCCAAGTTGGCGGGGGCGAAGCTTTCTTT. Complete variable domain (other parts from reference TRBV14 and TRBJ1-1): EAGVTQFPSHSVIEKGQTVTLRCDPISGHDNLYWYRRVMGKEIKFLLHFVKESKQDESGMPNNRFLAERTGGTYSTLKVQPAELEDSGVYFCASSQVGGGEAFFGQGTRLTVV.

The chain couples TRBV30 to TRBJ1-2; 7 bases fit TRBD1. CDR3 length: 13 amino acids. CDR1 GTSNPN and CDR2 SVGIG come from the germline V gene (reference sequence). V shed 1 base, J shed 7 bases, and the junction held 6 bases outside the gene matches. CDR3: CAWSDGTVGGYTF. For the CDR3, the DNA is TGTGCCTGGAGTGACGGGACAGTGGGTGGCTACACCTTC.

The chain recombines TRBV24-1 with TRBJ1-2; D is perhaps TRBD1 (6 bases). This CDR3 is built from 15 residues. Trimming removed 9 bases at V and 6 bases at J, with 22 bases between. Germline V gene data show CDR1 as KGHDR and CDR2 as SFDVKD. DNA of the CDR3: TGTGCCACCTCTCAGGGGCGAATGGCCTTCAATGGCTACACCTTC. This gives the protein CATSQGRMAFNGYTF.

The V gene is TRBV6-5, the J gene TRBJ2-7; 7 nucleotides line up with TRBD1. V lost 6 bases and J lost 1; bases outside the gene matches: 3. The CDR3 is 13 amino acids. Germline assignment: CDR1 MNHEY and CDR2 SVGAGI. The CDR3 DNA reads TGTGCCAGCAGACGGGACAGTTCCTACGAGCAGTACGTC. Residues: CASRRDSSYEQYV.